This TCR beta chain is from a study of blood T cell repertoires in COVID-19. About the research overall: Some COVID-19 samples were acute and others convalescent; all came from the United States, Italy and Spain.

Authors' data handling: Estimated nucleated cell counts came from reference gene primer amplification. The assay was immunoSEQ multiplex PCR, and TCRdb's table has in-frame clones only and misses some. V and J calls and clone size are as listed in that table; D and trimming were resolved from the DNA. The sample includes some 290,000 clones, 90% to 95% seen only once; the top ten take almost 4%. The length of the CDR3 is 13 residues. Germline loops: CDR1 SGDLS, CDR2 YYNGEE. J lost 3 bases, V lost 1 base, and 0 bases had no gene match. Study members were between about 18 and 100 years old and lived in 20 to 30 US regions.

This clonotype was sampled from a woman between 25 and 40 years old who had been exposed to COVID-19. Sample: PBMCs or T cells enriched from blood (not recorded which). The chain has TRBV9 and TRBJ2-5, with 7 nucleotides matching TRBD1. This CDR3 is CASSVTGEETQYF. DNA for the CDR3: TGTGCCAGCAGCGTAACAGGGGAAGAGACCCAGTACTTC.